The clone carrying this T cell receptor (beta chain) was detected many times. The time point: after trial treatment. Treatment indicated: LDRT plus nivolumab, ipilimumab, low-dose cyclophosphamide and aspirin (RACIN trial). This sample was included in a study of low-dose radiotherapy and immunotherapy resistance in tumors. Study details: A total of 6.5 Gy was given to Cohort 1 as 0.5 Gy per fraction every 2 weeks. In Cohort 2, 1 Gy per fraction was delivered every two weeks, for a total of 13 Gy over 26 weeks.

cDNA synthesis used a TRAV/TRBV-specific primer set for both chains. The authors amplified TCRs for about 20 PCR cycles with a constant-region primer and a V-primer adapter. Through in vitro transcription, the mRNA that had been isolated was amplified. TCRdb re-derived calls from the reads in MiXCR, one entry per CDR3 protein. The sample lists approximately 91,000 distinct CDR3 sequences, about 20% occurring once. V lost 5 bases, J lost 4 bases, and 14 bases lay in between. The CDR3 extends over 13 amino acids. Germline loops: CDR1 DFQATT, CDR2 SNEGSKA (reference sequence). Sequences were derived from PBMCs, sampled after low-dose radiotherapy plus immunotherapy. The receptor was isolated from a female donor with ovarian cancer. The chain links TRBV20-1 to TRBJ1-2; D remains unclear. Here the CDR3 reads CSAADGNPYGYTF. CDR3 DNA: TGCAGTGCTGCGGACGGAAACCCCTATGGCTACACCTTC.